This T cell receptor beta chain was found in a study of cytomegalovirus exposure and HLA in healthy donors. General study points: In an earlier analysis, productive rearrangement rates for most beta V segments clustered near 87% or 30%. Highly shared variants forming one cluster were likely a sequencing artifact.

With regard to this clone: The antigen is undetermined.

Primers included in the PCR were 60 Vbeta and 13 Jbeta primers. Profiled with immunoSEQ multiplex PCR; TCRdb holds only in-frame clones, not every one. This table has more than 95,000 clones, 75% to 85% appearing once. The CDR3 extends over 14 amino acids. Donors consisted of healthy bone marrow donors. The rearrangement uses TRBV12-2 and TRBJ1-5; the table's D call TRBD1 went unverified against the DNA. TRBV12-2 is tagged as a pseudogene. Specimen: PBMCs. The receptor was isolated from a man aged 18 to 29 in good health and CMV-seronegative. The CDR3 spells CASRPPGNNQPQHF. CDR3 bases: TGTGCAAGTCGCCCCCCAGGGAACAATCAGCCCCAGCATTTT.